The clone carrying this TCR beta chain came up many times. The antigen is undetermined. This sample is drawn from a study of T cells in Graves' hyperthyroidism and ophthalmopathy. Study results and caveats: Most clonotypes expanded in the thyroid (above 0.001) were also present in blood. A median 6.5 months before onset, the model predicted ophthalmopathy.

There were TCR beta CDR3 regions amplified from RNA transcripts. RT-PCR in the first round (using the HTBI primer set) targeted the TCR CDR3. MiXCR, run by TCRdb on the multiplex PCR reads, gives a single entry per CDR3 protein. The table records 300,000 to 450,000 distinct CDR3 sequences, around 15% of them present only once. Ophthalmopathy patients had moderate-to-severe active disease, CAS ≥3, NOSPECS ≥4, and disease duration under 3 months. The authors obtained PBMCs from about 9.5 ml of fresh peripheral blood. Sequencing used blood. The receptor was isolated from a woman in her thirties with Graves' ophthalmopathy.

CDR3 coding DNA: TGTGCCAGCAGCTTACGCGGGGACAATGAGCAGTTCTTC. This codes for CASSLRGDNEQFF. The genes are TRBV7-9 and TRBJ2-1; D is possibly TRBD2 (6 bases). Germline lookup yields CDR1 SEHNR and CDR2 FQNEAQ (reference sequence). The V end lost 2 bases, the J end lost 5 bases, and 7 bases lay between the germline ends. The CDR3 runs 13 residues. Together with reference TRBV7-9 and TRBJ2-1, the CDR3 gives the full variable domain: DTGVSQNPRHKITKRGQNVTFRCDPISEHNRLYWYRQTLGQGPEFLTYFQNEAQLEKSRLLSDRFSAERPKGSFSTLEIQRTEQGDSAMYLCASSLRGDNEQFFGPGTRLTVL.